The 17 T cell receptor beta chains listed next were all sequenced from one sample in a study of cytomegalovirus exposure and HLA in healthy donors. A multiplex PCR was run with 60 Vbeta primers and 13 Jbeta primers. The assay was immunoSEQ multiplex PCR, and TCRdb's table has in-frame clones only and misses some. The sample has about 94,000 clones, 7.5% to 8.5% seen once. Sequencing was performed on PBMCs. All receptors come from a man aged 50 or older in good health and CMV-seronegative.

This clone has more than one count but fewer than ten. The chain carries TRBV7-8 and TRBJ2-5; D uncertain. Trimming took off 7 bases at V and 3 bases at J, with 6 bases between the two ends. The germline CDR1 and CDR2 sequences are SGHVS and FQNEAQ. This CDR3 region has 11 residues. DNA for the CDR3: TGTGCCAGCACCCCTGAAGAGACCCAGTACTTC. It encodes CASTPEETQYF. The complete variable domain, with remaining parts taken from reference TRBV7-8 and TRBJ2-5, reads GAGVSQSPRYKVAKRGQDVALRCDPISGHVSLFWYQQALGQGPEFLTYFQNEAQLDKSGLPSDRFFAERPEGSVSTLKIQRTQQEDSAVYLCASTPEETQYFGPGTRLLVL.

The chain uses TRBV11-2 and TRBJ2-7; D is possibly TRBD2 (5 bases). Germline loops: CDR1 SGHAT, CDR2 FQNNGV. The CDR3 has 13 amino acids. V gave up 6 bases and J gave up 6 bases, with 15 bases separating them. In DNA, the CDR3 is TGTGCCAGCAGTGGGAGTGTCGGGCCCGAGCAGTACTTC. This codes for CASSGSVGPEQYF.

V is TRBV7-3 and J is TRBJ2-2; 12 bases match TRBD2. V was clipped by 5 bases and J by 5 bases; unmatched bases: 3. CDR3 length equals 15 residues. The germline gives CDR1 SGHTA, CDR2 FQGTGA. The CDR3 region is CASSPTSGGTGELFF. The CDR3, as DNA: TGTGCCAGCAGCCCGACTAGCGGGGGTACCGGGGAGCTGTTTTTT. Using reference TRBV7-3 and TRBJ2-2 for the parts outside the CDR3, the full variable domain is GAGVSQTPSNKVTEKGKYVELRCDPISGHTALYWYRQSLGQGPEFLIYFQGTGAADDSGLPNDRFFAVRPEGSVSTLKIQRTERGDSAVYLCASSPTSGGTGELFFGEGSRLTVL.

The rearrangement joins TRBV15 to TRBJ2-2; TRBD1 is a possible D gene (6 bases). V was trimmed by 2 bases and J by 13 bases, leaving 11 bases between them. Germline V gene data show CDR1 as LNHNV and CDR2 as YYDKDF (reference sequence). The CDR3 totals 12 residues. CDR3 region: CATSRIQGVLFF. In DNA form, the CDR3 reads TGTGCCACCAGCAGAATACAGGGAGTGCTGTTTTTT.

This clone turned up a few times. The chain links TRBV9 to TRBJ2-5, with 7 nucleotides matching TRBD1. With V trimmed by 2 bases and J by 5 bases, 9 bases remained unmatched. This CDR3 has 15 amino acids. Germline CDR1 SGDLS, CDR2 YYNGEE. CDR3 sequence: CASSVTGRLMETQYF. The CDR3 nucleotides are TGTGCCAGCAGCGTGACAGGGCGGTTGATGGAGACCCAGTACTTC.

The chain links TRBV28 to TRBJ1-5; D gene unclear. Between the trimmed V and J ends, which lost 4 bases and 2 bases, there was a span of 15 bases. The CDR3 consists of 16 residues. Per germline, CDR1 MDHEN and CDR2 SYDVKM. Here the CDR3 reads CASSSREGLGNQPQHF. The CDR3 DNA reads TGTGCCAGCAGTTCGAGGGAGGGTTTGGGCAATCAGCCCCAGCATTTT.

This clone was detected a few times. The chain links TRBV27 to TRBJ1-1; the D gene is possibly TRBD1 (5 bases). V dropped 5 bases and J dropped 5 bases, with 15 bases sitting between them. The length of the CDR3 is 14 residues. Germline V CDR1 and CDR2: MNHEY, SMNVEV (reference sequence). The CDR3 region is CASSLYGGVTEAFF. The CDR3 bases are TGTGCCAGCAGTCTGTATGGGGGGGTGACTGAAGCTTTCTTT.

As concerns this clone: A read error is likely, as this CDR3 ends without the conserved phenylalanine or tryptophan. The rearrangement uses TRBV30 and TRBJ1-1; D not resolved. The CDR3 totals 13 residues. Per germline, CDR1 GTSNPN and CDR2 SVGIG (reference sequence). Trimming shortened V by 4 bases and J by 5 bases, and 14 bases separated the two germline ends. The chain's CDR3 is CAWTPSGKTEAFL. The CDR3 coding sequence is TGTGCCTGGACCCCCTCCGGTAAAACTGAAGCTTTCTTG.

The chain uses TRBV5-1 and TRBJ2-5; 10 bases align to TRBD1. The germline CDR1 and CDR2 sequences are SGHRS and YFSETQ. This CDR3 is 15 amino acids long. With 0 bases clipped from V and 3 bases from J, the junction kept 2 bases outside the gene matches. CDR3 DNA sequence: TGCGCCAGCAGCTTGGAGGGACAGGGGAAAGAGACCCAGTACTTC. Its translation: CASSLEGQGKETQYF.

The chain couples TRBV19 to TRBJ2-2; no reliable D call. The CDR3 spans 12 residues. V was clipped by 6 bases and J by 6 bases, with 8 bases between them. CDR1 and CDR2 (germline): LNHDA, SQIVND (reference sequence). This CDR3 reads CASRLLPGELFF. CDR3 in DNA: TGTGCCAGTAGGTTACTGCCCGGGGAGCTGTTTTTT.

This clone was counted a few times. V gene TRBV9 combines with J gene TRBJ2-3; 9 nucleotides line up with TRBD1. CDR3 length equals 16 residues. V trimming: 0 bases; J trimming: 2 bases; junction bases outside the gene matches: 4. Germline V gene lookup returns CDR1 SGDLS and CDR2 YYNGEE. The CDR3: CASSVGDRAYTDTQYF. In DNA form, the CDR3 reads TGTGCCAGCAGCGTAGGGGACAGGGCTTACACAGATACGCAGTATTTT.

In regard to this clone: Mismatch with germline at one junction end may stem from a read error. The rearrangement uses TRBV4-1 and TRBJ1-2; unclear D gene. Germline values: CDR1 MGHRA, CDR2 YSYEKL. The CDR3 extends over 15 amino acids. CDR3 amino acids: CASSPGARGNYCYTF. The CDR3 DNA is TGCGCCAGCAGCCCAGGCGCAAGAGGGAACTATTGCTACACCTTC.

This sequence joins TRBV7-2 and TRBJ1-4; TRBD1 aligns across 8 bases. CDR1 is SGHTA and CDR2 is FQGNSA in the germline V gene. The CDR3 contains 16 residues. With 5 bases clipped from V and 7 bases from J, the junction kept 12 bases outside the gene matches. This chain's CDR3 is CASSHFGGTGPEKLFF. In nucleotides, the CDR3 is TGTGCCAGCAGCCATTTCGGAGGGACAGGACCTGAAAAACTGTTTTTT.

The chain combines TRBV10-3 with TRBJ2-2; TRBD1 matches at 7 bases. Germline assignment: CDR1 ENHRY and CDR2 SYGVKD. The V segment lost 7 bases and the J segment 5 bases; nucleotides outside the gene matches: 4. The CDR3 contains 13 residues. DNA of the CDR3: TGTGCCATCAACAGGGGAGAAACCGGGGAGCTGTTTTTT. Amino acid sequence: CAINRGETGELFF.

This clone turned up a few times. The chain links TRBV6-6 to TRBJ2-4; D possibly corresponds to TRBD2 (5 bases). The CDR3 sequence is 11 residues long. The germline gives CDR1 MNHNY, CDR2 SVGAGI (reference sequence). V lost 11 bases and J 7 bases, leaving 12 bases between the germline ends. For the CDR3, the DNA is TGTGCCGTGGACTCTGAGAACATTCAGTACTTC. Translation gives CAVDSENIQYF.

The chain employs TRBV28 and TRBJ1-1, with D unclear. This CDR3 is 15 amino acids long. Trimming pared 5 bases from V and 7 bases from J, leaving 20 bases between. Germline V lookup: CDR1 MDHEN, CDR2 SYDVKM. CDR3 nucleotides: TGTGCCAGCAGTCCCCGAACGAGAGGGTACGGTGAAGCTTTCTTT. This codes for CASSPRTRGYGEAFF.

The rearrangement links TRBV7-8 to TRBJ1-5; tentative D call: TRBD1 (5 bases). Trimming removed 0 bases from V and 5 bases from J, with 11 bases in between. Germline loops: CDR1 SGHVS, CDR2 FQNEAQ. CDR3 length equals 15 residues. The CDR3: CASSLAQGVDQPQHF. CDR3 nucleotides: TGTGCCAGCAGCTTAGCGCAGGGTGTGGATCAGCCCCAGCATTTT.